The source of this T cell receptor (beta chain) is a study of T cell responses to AZD1222 COVID-19 vaccine. V was trimmed by 3 bases and J by 7 bases, leaving 12 bases between them. The CDR3 has 13 amino acids. CDR1 and CDR2 from the germline V gene are MNHNS and SASEGT. Only in-frame clones appear in the TCRdb table, and some are missing; sequencing was by immunoSEQ multiplex PCR. The sample contains around 150,000 clones, 85% to 95% of which appear only once. As for this clone: The antigen is undetermined.

Findings and caveats of the study: Sampled repertoires all dated from after the peak T cell response. CD4 TCRs linked to vaccination spanned spike, dominating at 160-218 and 743-854. In the spike-specific TCR repertoire, nearly half reportedly target unmutated variant regions. After two AZD1222 doses, spike-specific TCR breadth and depth rose versus day 0.

This receptor was taken from an adult in good health. This material consisted of peripheral blood, taken on day 0 of AZD1222 vaccination. The chain employs TRBV6-1 and TRBJ1-1; D is undetermined. The DNA for the CDR3 is TGTGCCAGCAGTGACCCCGACGGTAGTGAAGCTTTCTTT. It translates to CASSDPDGSEAFF.